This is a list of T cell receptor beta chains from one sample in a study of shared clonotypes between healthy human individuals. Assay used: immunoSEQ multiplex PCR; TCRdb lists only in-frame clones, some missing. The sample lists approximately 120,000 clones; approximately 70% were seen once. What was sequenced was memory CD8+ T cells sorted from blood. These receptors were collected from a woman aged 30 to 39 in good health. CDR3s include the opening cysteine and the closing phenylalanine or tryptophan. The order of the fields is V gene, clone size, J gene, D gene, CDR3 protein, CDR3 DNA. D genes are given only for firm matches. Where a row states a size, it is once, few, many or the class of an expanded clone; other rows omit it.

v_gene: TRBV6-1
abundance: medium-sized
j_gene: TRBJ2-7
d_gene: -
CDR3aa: CASSASPESTYEQYF
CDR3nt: TGTGCCAGCAGTGCAAGTCCCGAATCAACCTACGAGCAGTACTTC

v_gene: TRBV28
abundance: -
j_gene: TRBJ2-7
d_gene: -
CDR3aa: CASSPGFGDLYEQYF
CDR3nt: TGTGCCAGCAGTCCGGGTTTCGGGGATCTCTACGAGCAGTACTTC

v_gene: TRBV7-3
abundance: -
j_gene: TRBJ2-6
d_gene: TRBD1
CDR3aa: CASSLGQGAPGANVLTF
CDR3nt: TGTGCCAGCAGCTTAGGACAGGGGGCCCCTGGGGCCAACGTCCTGACTTTC

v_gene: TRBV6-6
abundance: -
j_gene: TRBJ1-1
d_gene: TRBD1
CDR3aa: CASSQLQGAHTEAFF
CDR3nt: TGTGCCAGCAGTCAGTTACAGGGGGCTCACACTGAAGCTTTCTTT

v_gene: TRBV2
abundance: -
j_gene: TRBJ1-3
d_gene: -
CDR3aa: CASSEEGYGNTIYF
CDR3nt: TGTGCCAGCAGTGAAGAGGGGTATGGAAACACCATATATTTT

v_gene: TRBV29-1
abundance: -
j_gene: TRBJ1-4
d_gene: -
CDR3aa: CSVDGGGEKLFF
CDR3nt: TGCAGCGTTGATGGAGGAGGTGAAAAACTGTTTTTT

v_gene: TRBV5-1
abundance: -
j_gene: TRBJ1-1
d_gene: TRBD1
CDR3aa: CASSWGTEGQRMNTEAFF
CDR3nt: TGCGCCAGCAGCTGGGGGACTGAGGGACAGCGGATGAACACTGAAGCTTTCTTT

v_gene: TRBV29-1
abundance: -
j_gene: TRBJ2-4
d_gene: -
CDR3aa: CSVEGPGKNIQYF
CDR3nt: TGCAGCGTTGAAGGGCCCGGTAAAAACATTCAGTACTTC

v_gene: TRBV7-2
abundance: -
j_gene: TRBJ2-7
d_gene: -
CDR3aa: CASSLDGGREQYF
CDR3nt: TGTGCCAGCAGCTTAGACGGAGGGCGAGAGCAGTACTTC

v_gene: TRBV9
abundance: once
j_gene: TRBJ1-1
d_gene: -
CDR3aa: CASSVSGTEAFF
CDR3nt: TGTGCCAGCAGCGTTAGCGGCACTGAAGCTTTCTTT

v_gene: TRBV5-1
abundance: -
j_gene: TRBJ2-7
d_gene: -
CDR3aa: CASSLGWDPPYEQYF
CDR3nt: TGCGCCAGCAGCTTGGGATGGGACCCGCCCTACGAGCAGTACTTC

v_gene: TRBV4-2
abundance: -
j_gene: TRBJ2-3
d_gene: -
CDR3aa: CASSQVRETDTQYF
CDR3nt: TGTGCCAGCAGCCAAGTCCGGGAGACAGATACGCAGTATTTT

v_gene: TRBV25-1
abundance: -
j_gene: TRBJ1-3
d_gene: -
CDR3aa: CASSDSAYSGNTIYF
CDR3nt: TGTGCCAGCAGTGACTCAGCCTACTCTGGAAACACCATATATTTT

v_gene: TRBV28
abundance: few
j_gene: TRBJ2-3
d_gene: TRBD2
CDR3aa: CASSLVTAGPSTDTQYF
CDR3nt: TGTGCCAGCAGTCTGGTGACAGCGGGACCTAGCACAGATACGCAGTATTTT

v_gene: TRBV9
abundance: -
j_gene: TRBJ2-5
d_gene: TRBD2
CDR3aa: CASSVGTSSEQYF
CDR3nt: TGTGCCAGCAGCGTCGGGACTAGTTCTGAGCAGTACTTC

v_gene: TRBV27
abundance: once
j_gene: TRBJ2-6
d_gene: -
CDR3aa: CASSFVLASGANVLTF
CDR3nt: TGTGCCAGCAGTTTTGTCTTAGCCTCTGGGGCCAACGTCCTGACTTTC

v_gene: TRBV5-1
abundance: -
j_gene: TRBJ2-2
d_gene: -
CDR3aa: CASSLEGTGELFF
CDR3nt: TGCGCCAGCAGCTTGGAGGGAACCGGGGAGCTGTTTTTT

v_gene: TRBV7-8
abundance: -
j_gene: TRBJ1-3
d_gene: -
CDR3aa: CASSPTKQTWNTIYF
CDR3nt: TGTGCCAGCAGCCCCACGAAGCAGACATGGAACACCATATATTTT